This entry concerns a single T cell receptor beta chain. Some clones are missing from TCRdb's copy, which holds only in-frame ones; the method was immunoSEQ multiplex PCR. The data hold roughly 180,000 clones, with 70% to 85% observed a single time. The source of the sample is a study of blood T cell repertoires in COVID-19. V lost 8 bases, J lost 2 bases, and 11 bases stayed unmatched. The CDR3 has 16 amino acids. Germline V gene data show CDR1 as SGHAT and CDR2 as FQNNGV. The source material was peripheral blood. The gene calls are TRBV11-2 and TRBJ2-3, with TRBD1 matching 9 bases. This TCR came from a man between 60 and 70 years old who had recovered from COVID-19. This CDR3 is CASLPDTGGHTDTQYF. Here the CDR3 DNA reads TGTGCCAGCCTCCCCGACACAGGGGGCCACACAGATACGCAGTATTTT. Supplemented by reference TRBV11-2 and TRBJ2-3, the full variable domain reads EAGVAQSPRYKIIEKRQSVAFWCNPISGHATLYWYQQILGQGPKLLIQFQNNGVVDDSQLPKDRFSAERLKGVDSTLKIQPAKLEDSAVYLCASLPDTGGHTDTQYFGPGTRLTVL.